These 24 T cell receptor beta chains were sequenced from one sample in a study of radiation and T cells in renal cell carcinoma. Sequenced by immunoSEQ multiplex PCR; TCRdb stores in-frame clones only, minus some. The sample contains some 58,000 clones, around three quarters of which appear only once. Time point given: blood 2 weeks post-SBRT. Treatment given: 15 Gy SBRT to primary tumor, nephrectomy 4 weeks later. The sample in question was blood, obtained from a patient whose treatment included radiotherapy and nephrectomy. The receptors stem from a man in his fifties or sixties with renal cell carcinoma.

With respect to this clone: The junction departs from germline at one end; a sequencing error may be responsible. The chain uses TRBV5-8 and TRBJ1-1; D unclear. The CDR3 is 14 residues long. The germline V gene has CDR1 SGHTS and CDR2 YDEGEE. The CDR3 sequence: CASSLVGRVRNPAF. The CDR3 DNA follows: TGTGCCAGCAGCTTGGTCGGCCGGGTCCGGAACCCCGCCTTT.

The chain recombines TRBV29-1 with TRBJ1-2; D is perhaps TRBD1 (6 bases). Trimming left V 0 bases short and J 7 bases short, with 15 bases between. The CDR3 length is 14 residues. Looked up from germline, CDR1 is SQVTM and CDR2 is ANQGSEA. CDR3 sequence reads: CSVEEVGAWGGYTF. DNA for the CDR3: TGCAGCGTTGAAGAAGTGGGGGCTTGGGGTGGCTACACCTTC.

The rearrangement joins TRBV5-6 to TRBJ2-7, with TRBD2 matching 13 bases. Germline assignment: CDR1 SGHDT and CDR2 YYEEEE. After removal of 2 bases from V and 7 bases from J, the junction contained 18 bases not matched to a gene. The CDR3 contains 19 residues. CDR3 sequence (DNA): TGTGCCAGCAGCTTCTTAACCCGGACGTGGACTAGCGGGAGAAGGGAGCAGTACTTC. Its translation is CASSFLTRTWTSGRREQYF.

The chain uses TRBV6-1 and TRBJ2-7; D gene unclear. This CDR3 is built from 14 residues. Trimming took 7 bases from V and 0 from J, leaving 13 bases between them. Looked up from germline, CDR1 is MNHNS and CDR2 is SASEGT. CDR3 loop: CASKEQISSYEQYF. The CDR3 bases are TGTGCCAGCAAGGAACAGATCAGCTCCTACGAGCAGTACTTC.

This clone was seen once. This sequence joins TRBV12-5 and TRBJ2-7; 9 bases map to TRBD1. CDR3 size: 14 residues. The trim removed 1 base at V and 5 bases at J, leaving 3 bases unmatched. Germline V CDR1 and CDR2: LGHNT, FRNRAP. CDR3 DNA: TGTGCTAGTGGTTTGGGCCGGGACAGGGACGAGCAGTACTTC. Translating gives CASGLGRDRDEQYF.

The rearrangement links TRBV4-3 to TRBJ2-1; 7 bases are a match to TRBD1. The germline V gene encodes CDR1 LGHNA and CDR2 YSLEER. This CDR3 is 15 amino acids long. With 1 base clipped from V and 5 bases from J, the junction kept 5 bases outside the gene matches. The CDR3 spells CASSQGYRGDNEQFF. The CDR3, as DNA: TGCGCCAGCAGCCAAGGCTACAGGGGTGACAATGAGCAGTTCTTC.

The chain joins TRBV11-3 to TRBJ2-2; a weak D match, TRBD2 (6 bases). CDR1 and CDR2 (germline): SGHNT, YENEEA. V was cut by 5 bases and J by 6 bases, with 10 bases left in between. CDR3 length: 13 amino acids. For the CDR3, the DNA is TGTGCCAGCAGCGTGGACTATGCCGGGGAGCTGTTTTTT. Its protein is CASSVDYAGELFF.

This clone came up a few times. The chain recombines TRBV27 with TRBJ2-4; TRBD2 aligns across 9 bases. CDR3 length: 18 residues. Germline CDR1 is MNHEY and CDR2 is SMNVEV (reference sequence). V gave up 6 bases and J gave up 2 bases; unmatched junction bases: 14. CDR3 residues: CASSPIWAREGPKNIQYF. The DNA for the CDR3 is TGTGCCAGCAGCCCCATATGGGCGCGGGAGGGCCCCAAAAACATTCAGTACTTC.

The rearrangement links TRBV19 to TRBJ2-3; 7 bases align to TRBD2. Trimming took 0 bases from V and 1 from J; bases not matched to a gene: 4. CDR1 and CDR2 from the germline V gene are LNHDA and SQIVND (reference sequence). The CDR3 totals 16 residues. DNA of the CDR3: TGTGCCAGTAGTATAGAACGGACTAGTGGCACAGATACGCAGTATTTT. It codes for CASSIERTSGTDTQYF.

The chain links TRBV5-6 to TRBJ1-1; no firm D call. There are 12 residues in the CDR3. Trimming pared 0 bases from V and 3 bases from J, leaving 3 bases between. Germline values: CDR1 SGHDT, CDR2 YYEEEE. The CDR3 DNA reads TGTGCCAGCAGCTTGGGGGACACTGAAGCTTTCTTT. Its protein product is CASSLGDTEAFF.

The V and J genes are TRBV6-5 and TRBJ2-2, with D possibly called TRBD1 or TRBD2 (5 bases each). Germline assignment: CDR1 MNHEY and CDR2 SVGAGI. V was clipped by 2 bases and J by 6 bases, with 13 bases between them. The CDR3 spans 15 residues. As DNA, the CDR3 is TGTGCCAGCAGTTACCGGGACGGGTTTTCCGGGGAGCTGTTTTTT. This translates into CASSYRDGFSGELFF.

V usage is TRBV7-8 and J usage is TRBJ2-3; D remains ambiguous. The CDR3 consists of 14 residues. Germline CDR1 is SGHVS and CDR2 is FQNEAQ. V shed 5 bases and J shed 4 bases, with 13 bases lying between them. The CDR3 DNA follows: TGTGCCAGCAGCCTCATATCGGGCCCAGATACGCAGTATTTT. Encoded protein: CASSLISGPDTQYF. Filled out from reference TRBV7-8 and TRBJ2-3, the complete variable domain reads GAGVSQSPRYKVAKRGQDVALRCDPISGHVSLFWYQQALGQGPEFLTYFQNEAQLDKSGLPSDRFFAERPEGSVSTLKIQRTQQEDSAVYLCASSLISGPDTQYFGPGTRLTVL.

This rearrangement joins TRBV7-2 to TRBJ1-2; possible D gene TRBD1, 6 bases. The length of the CDR3 is 15 residues. V lost 4 bases and J 2 bases, leaving 14 bases between the germline ends. Per germline, CDR1 SGHTA and CDR2 FQGNSA. This CDR3 reads CASSSTGLGNYGYTF. The CDR3 DNA reads TGTGCCAGCAGCTCTACAGGGTTGGGCAACTATGGCTACACCTTC.

The DNA for the CDR3 is TGTGCCAGCAGTGCAGCGGGAGCTTCCTACAATGAGCAGTTCTTC. It yields the protein CASSAAGASYNEQFF. The chain joins TRBV2 to TRBJ2-1, with 8 positions matching TRBD2. This CDR3 comprises 15 residues. With 4 bases clipped from V and 1 base from J, the junction kept 3 bases outside the gene matches. Germline CDR1 is SNHLY and CDR2 is FYNNEI.

The gene calls are TRBV7-2 and TRBJ2-3, with 10 bases lining up with TRBD2. This CDR3 comprises 16 residues. V trimming: 6 bases; J trimming: 1 base; junction bases outside the gene matches: 7. CDR1 and CDR2 from the germline V gene are SGHTA and FQGNSA. The CDR3 region is CASRGVAGGGTDTQYF. As DNA, the CDR3 is TGTGCCAGCAGGGGGGTAGCGGGGGGTGGCACAGATACGCAGTATTTT.

This rearrangement joins TRBV5-1 to TRBJ2-7; tentative D call: TRBD1 (6 bases). V shed 4 bases and J shed 0 bases, with 11 bases lying between them. Germline V lookup: CDR1 SGHRS, CDR2 YFSETQ. There are 14 residues in the CDR3. CDR3 region: CASSVGQSSYEQYF. The DNA for the CDR3 is TGCGCCAGCAGCGTAGGACAGTCCTCCTACGAGCAGTACTTC. The complete variable domain, with remaining parts taken from reference TRBV5-1 and TRBJ2-7, reads KAGVTQTPRYLIKTRGQQVTLSCSPISGHRSVSWYQQTPGQGLQFLFEYFSETQRNKGNFPGRFSGRQFSNSRSEMNVSTLELGDSALYLCASSVGQSSYEQYFGPGTRLTVT.

This clone was recorded a few times. This chain connects TRBV13 to TRBJ1-6, with TRBD1 identical over 10 bases. CDR1 is PRHDT, CDR2 FYEKMQ, per germline (reference sequence). V shed 4 bases and J 9 bases; nucleotides not matched to a gene: 6. The CDR3 runs 15 residues. The CDR3 sequence is CASSSGTGEASPLHF. Written as DNA, the CDR3 is TGTGCCAGCAGCTCAGGGACAGGGGAGGCTTCACCCCTCCACTTT.

The rearrangement joins TRBV7-3 to TRBJ2-7; TRBD2 might be the D (5 bases). Looked up from germline, CDR1 is SGHTA and CDR2 is FQGTGA. The CDR3 extends over 16 amino acids. V lost 3 bases to trimming and J lost 3 bases, with 18 bases between them. The CDR3: CASSLNPRVVYYEQYV. Here the CDR3 DNA reads TGTGCCAGCAGCTTGAATCCGCGGGTTGTCTACTACGAGCAGTACGTC.

This clone was recorded at least ten times. The chain links TRBV9 to TRBJ2-2; D gene ambiguous. The CDR3 consists of 14 residues. Per the germline V gene, CDR1 is SGDLS and CDR2 is YYNGEE. V was cut by 3 bases and J by 1 base, with 7 bases left in between. The CDR3 spells CASSATLNTGELFF. As DNA, the CDR3 is TGTGCCAGCAGCGCGACACTGAACACCGGGGAGCTGTTTTTT.

This chain links TRBV7-8 with TRBJ2-1; 11 bases agree with TRBD2. The V segment lost 0 bases and the J segment 7 bases; nucleotides outside the gene matches: 8. The CDR3 sequence is 17 residues long. CDR1 and CDR2 from the germline V gene are SGHVS and FQNEAQ. Written as DNA, the CDR3 is TGTGCCAGCAGCTTAGCCCTCTTTAGCGGGGGGGTAAATGAGCAGTTCTTC. Protein product: CASSLALFSGGVNEQFF.

The sample holds one count of this clone. V and J are TRBV7-6 and TRBJ2-1; no definite D call. The CDR3 contains 12 residues. CDR1 and CDR2 (germline): SGHVS, FNYEAQ. V was trimmed by 5 bases and J by 6 bases, leaving 8 bases between them. CDR3 residues: CASSRMGNEQFF. The CDR3 bases are TGTGCCAGCAGCCGGATGGGCAATGAGCAGTTCTTC.

The chain combines TRBV10-1 with TRBJ2-5, with TRBD1 matching over 10 bases. From germline, CDR1 is WNHNN and CDR2 SYGVQD (reference sequence). The CDR3 loop spans 16 amino acids. V trimming: 2 bases; J trimming: 6 bases; junction bases outside the gene matches: 9. The CDR3 DNA sequence: TGCGCCAGCAGTGAGGACAGGGGGCCAGGTAGAAAGACCCAGTACTTC. As protein: CASSEDRGPGRKTQYF.

V usage is TRBV30 and J usage is TRBJ1-2, with D perhaps TRBD1 (5 bases). CDR3 length equals 13 residues. V was shortened by 5 bases and J by 2 bases, with 12 bases between the two germline ends. Germline CDR1 GTSNPN, CDR2 SVGIG (reference sequence). The CDR3, as DNA: TGTGCCTGGTCTCGTGACAGCAACTATGGCTACACCTTC. Protein sequence: CAWSRDSNYGYTF.

This clone has only one observation. J is TRBJ2-1 and V is TRBV27, with D maybe TRBD1 (6 bases). In germline, CDR1 is MNHEY, CDR2 SMNVEV (reference sequence). This CDR3 has 16 residues. Between the trimmed V and J ends, which lost 5 bases and 10 bases, there was a span of 24 bases. CDR3 protein: CASSPVRGARGEEQFF. DNA of the CDR3: TGTGCCAGCAGTCCAGTTCGTGGGGCCAGGGGCGAGGAGCAGTTCTTC.